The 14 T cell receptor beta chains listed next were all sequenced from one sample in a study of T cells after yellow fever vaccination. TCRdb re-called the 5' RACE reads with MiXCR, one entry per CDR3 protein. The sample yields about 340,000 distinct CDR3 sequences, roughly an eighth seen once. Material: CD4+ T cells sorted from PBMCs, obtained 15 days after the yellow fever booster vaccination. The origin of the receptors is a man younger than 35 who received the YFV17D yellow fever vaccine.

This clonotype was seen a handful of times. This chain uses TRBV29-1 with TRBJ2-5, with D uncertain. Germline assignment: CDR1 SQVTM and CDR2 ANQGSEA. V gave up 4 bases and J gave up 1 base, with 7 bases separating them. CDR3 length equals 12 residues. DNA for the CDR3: TGCAGCGTTGTAGGTCCCCAAGAGACCCAGTACTTC. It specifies CSVVGPQETQYF.

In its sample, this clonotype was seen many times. The CDR3 protein is CASSRYRGLGYQETQYF. In nucleotides, the CDR3 is TGTGCCAGCAGCCGATACAGGGGTCTCGGGTACCAAGAGACCCAGTACTTC. The chain combines TRBV6-5 with TRBJ2-5, with 7 bases matching TRBD1. Germline CDR1 reads MNHEY; CDR2 reads SVGAGI. The CDR3 is 17 amino acids. With 6 bases clipped from V and 0 bases from J, the junction kept 13 bases outside the gene matches.

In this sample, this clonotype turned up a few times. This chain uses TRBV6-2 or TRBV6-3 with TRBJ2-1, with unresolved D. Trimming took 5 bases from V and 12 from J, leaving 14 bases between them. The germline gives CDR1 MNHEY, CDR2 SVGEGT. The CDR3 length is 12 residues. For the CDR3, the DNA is TGTGCCAGCAGTCCCTCTAGAGTTCCGCAGTTCTTC. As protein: CASSPSRVPQFF.

CDR3: CASSQGQVFPYGYTF. CDR3 bases: TGCGCCAGCAGCCAAGGACAGGTCTTCCCCTATGGCTACACCTTC. This chain links TRBV4-1 with TRBJ1-2; possible D gene TRBD1, 6 bases. Trimming removed 1 base at V and 4 bases at J, with 13 bases between. CDR1 and CDR2 from the germline V gene are MGHRA and YSYEKL. The CDR3 length is 15 residues.

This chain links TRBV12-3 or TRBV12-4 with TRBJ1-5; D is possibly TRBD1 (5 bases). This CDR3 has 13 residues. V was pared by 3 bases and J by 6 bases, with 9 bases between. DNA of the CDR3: TGTGCCAGCAGTTTCGGGGCGAGTCAGCCCCAGCATTTT. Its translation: CASSFGASQPQHF.

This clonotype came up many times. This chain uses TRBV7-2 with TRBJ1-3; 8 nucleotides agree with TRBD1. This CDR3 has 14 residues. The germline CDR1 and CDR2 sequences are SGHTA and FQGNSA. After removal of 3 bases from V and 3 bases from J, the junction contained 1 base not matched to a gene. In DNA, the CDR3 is TGTGCCAGCAGCTTTACAGGGGGTGGAAACACCATATATTTT. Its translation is CASSFTGGGNTIYF.

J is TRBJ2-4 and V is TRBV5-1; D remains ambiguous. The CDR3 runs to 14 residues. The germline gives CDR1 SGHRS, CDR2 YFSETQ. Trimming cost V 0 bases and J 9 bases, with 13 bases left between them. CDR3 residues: CASSLARSSSIQYF. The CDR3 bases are TGCGCCAGCAGCTTGGCTCGGAGTTCTAGCATTCAGTACTTC.

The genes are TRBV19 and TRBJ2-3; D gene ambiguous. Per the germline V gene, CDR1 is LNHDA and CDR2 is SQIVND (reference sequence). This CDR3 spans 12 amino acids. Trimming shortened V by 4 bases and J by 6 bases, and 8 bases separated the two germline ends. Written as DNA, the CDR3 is TGTGCCAGTAGTAGCCCCCGGGATACGCAGTATTTT. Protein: CASSSPRDTQYF.

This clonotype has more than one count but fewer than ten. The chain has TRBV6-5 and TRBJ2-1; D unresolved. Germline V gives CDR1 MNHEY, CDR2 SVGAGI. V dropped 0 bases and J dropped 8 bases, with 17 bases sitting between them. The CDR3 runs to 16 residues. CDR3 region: CASSYSIPPPVDEQFF. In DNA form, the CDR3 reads TGTGCCAGCAGTTACTCGATCCCACCTCCAGTAGATGAGCAGTTCTTC.

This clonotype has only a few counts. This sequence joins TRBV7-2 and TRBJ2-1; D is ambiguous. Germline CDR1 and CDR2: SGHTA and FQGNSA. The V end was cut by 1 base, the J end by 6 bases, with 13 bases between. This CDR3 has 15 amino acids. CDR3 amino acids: CASSLVGYTANEQFF. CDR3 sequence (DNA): TGTGCCAGCAGCTTAGTGGGGTACACGGCCAATGAGCAGTTCTTC.

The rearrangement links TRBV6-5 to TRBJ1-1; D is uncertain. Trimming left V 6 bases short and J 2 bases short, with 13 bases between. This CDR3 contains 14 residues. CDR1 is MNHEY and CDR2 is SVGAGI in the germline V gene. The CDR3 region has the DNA TGTGCCAGCAGCTTAACAAGATTTAACACTGAAGCTTTCTTT. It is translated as CASSLTRFNTEAFF.

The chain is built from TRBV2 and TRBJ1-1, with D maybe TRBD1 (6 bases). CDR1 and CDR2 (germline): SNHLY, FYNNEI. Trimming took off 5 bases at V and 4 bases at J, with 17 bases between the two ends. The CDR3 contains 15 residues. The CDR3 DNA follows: TGTGCCAGCAGTAAAGAACAGGGCTGGGCCACTGAAGCTTTCTTT. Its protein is CASSKEQGWATEAFF.

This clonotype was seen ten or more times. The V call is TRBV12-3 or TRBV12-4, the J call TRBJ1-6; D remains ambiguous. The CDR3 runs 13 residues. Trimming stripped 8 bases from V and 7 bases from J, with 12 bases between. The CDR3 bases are TGTGCCAGCTCACCAGATCCAAATTCACCCCTCCACTTT. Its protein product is CASSPDPNSPLHF.

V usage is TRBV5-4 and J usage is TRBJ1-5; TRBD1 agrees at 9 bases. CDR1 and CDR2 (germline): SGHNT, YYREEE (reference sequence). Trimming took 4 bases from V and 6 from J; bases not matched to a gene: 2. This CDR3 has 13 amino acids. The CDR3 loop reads CASSGGQGQPQHF. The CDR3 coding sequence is TGTGCCAGCAGCGGGGGACAGGGTCAGCCCCAGCATTTT.